This entry concerns a single T cell receptor beta chain. Measured with immunoSEQ multiplex PCR; TCRdb has only the in-frame clones, and not every one. The table records 70,000 to 75,000 clones, 70% to 90% of them present only once. The data originate from a study of T cell changes during pregnancy in multiple sclerosis. With 2 bases clipped from V and 3 bases from J, the junction kept 7 bases outside the gene matches. CDR1 SGHRS and CDR2 YFSETQ come from the germline V gene. The CDR3 extends over 15 amino acids. The clonotype originates from a female donor with multiple sclerosis, enrolled in a pregnancy study. The material sequenced was peripheral blood, taken before pregnancy. This chain links TRBV5-1 with TRBJ2-5, with 7 bases identical to TRBD2. DNA for the CDR3: TGCGCCAGCAGCTTTGGCCCCCTAGCGGAAGAGACCCAGTACTTC. This sequence encodes CASSFGPLAEETQYF.